The 24 T cell receptor beta chains in this list originate from one sample, sequenced in a study of T-cell memory formation after mild COVID-19. TCRdb independently ran MiXCR on the 5' RACE reads; one entry per CDR3 protein. The data show about 470,000 distinct CDR3 sequences, 25% seen once. Specimen: PBMCs or a T cell subset sorted from them (not recorded which). All receptors come from an adult woman who had mild COVID-19 (a few samples of this study predate the infection). Cell type and time point are not known.

This clonotype was recorded a few times. The chain carries TRBV12-3 or TRBV12-4 and TRBJ1-2, with D possibly matching TRBD1 (5 bases). This CDR3 comprises 14 residues. Trimming left V 5 bases short and J 7 bases short, with 17 bases between. The CDR3, as DNA: TGTGCCAGCAGTACCGGGACTTACTTGGGTGGCTACACCTTC. It is translated as CASSTGTYLGGYTF.

This clonotype was counted a few times. The rearrangement joins TRBV7-3 to TRBJ2-7, with a tentative D call TRBD1 (6 bases). V lost 5 bases and J 3 bases, leaving 11 bases between the germline ends. Per germline, CDR1 SGHTA and CDR2 FQGTGA. The CDR3 spans 13 residues. Written as DNA, the CDR3 is TGTGCCAGCAGCCGGGACACGTTCTACGAGCAGTACTTC. Translated, it gives CASSRDTFYEQYF.

V and J are TRBV4-2 and TRBJ2-3; D is perhaps TRBD1 (5 bases). Per germline, CDR1 LGHNA and CDR2 YNFKEQ. Between the trimmed V and J ends, which lost 1 base and 2 bases, there was a span of 13 bases. CDR3 length: 16 amino acids. CDR3 nucleotide sequence: TGTGCCAGCAGCCAAGTGGTGTTAGGGGCCACAGATACGCAGTATTTT. It codes for CASSQVVLGATDTQYF.

The chain is built from TRBV12-3 or TRBV12-4 and TRBJ2-7, with a tentative D call TRBD2 (5 bases). V was trimmed by 6 bases and J by 0 bases, leaving 9 bases between them. There are 13 residues in the CDR3. The CDR3 bases are TGTGCCAGCAGACCGGGGAGCTCCTACGAGCAGTACTTC. It yields the protein CASRPGSSYEQYF.

This clonotype was seen more than once but under ten times. The rearrangement links TRBV20-1 to TRBJ2-1, with D possibly matching TRBD2 (5 bases). Trimming removed 0 bases at V and 0 bases at J, with 12 bases between. CDR1 is DFQATT, CDR2 SNEGSKA, per germline (reference sequence). The CDR3 is 16 amino acids. In DNA, the CDR3 is TGCAGTGCTAGAGATTGGAGCGGAATCTCCTACAATGAGCAGTTCTTC. It is translated as CSARDWSGISYNEQFF.

A few counts support this clonotype. The genes are TRBV30 and TRBJ2-5; 8 nucleotides match TRBD2. Germline lookup yields CDR1 GTSNPN and CDR2 SVGIG (reference sequence). This CDR3 has 17 amino acids. V lost 2 bases, J lost 0 bases, and 11 bases stayed unmatched. The CDR3 DNA reads as TGTGCCTGGAGTATTGCGGTGACTAGCGTATACCAAGAGACCCAGTACTTC. This sequence encodes CAWSIAVTSVYQETQYF. Based on the CDR3 plus reference TRBV30 and TRBJ2-5, the full variable domain is SQTIHQWPATLVQPVGSPLSLECTVEGTSNPNLYWYRQAAGRGLQLLFYSVGIGQISSEVPQNLSASRPQDRQFILSSKKLLLSDSGFYLCAWSIAVTSVYQETQYFGPGTRLLVL.

The V gene is TRBV29-1, the J gene TRBJ2-5; D perhaps matches TRBD2 (6 bases). Germline V lookup: CDR1 SQVTM, CDR2 ANQGSEA. The CDR3 consists of 13 residues. The ends were cut back, 7 bases at V and 5 bases at J, with 17 bases in the middle. In nucleotides, the CDR3 is TGCAGCGCCCTGAGCGAGGGGAGGGAGACCCAGTACTTC. It yields the protein CSALSEGRETQYF.

The genes are TRBV7-6 and TRBJ2-1, with TRBD2 identical over 10 bases. The germline gives CDR1 SGHVS, CDR2 FNYEAQ. V trimming: 1 base; J trimming: 4 bases; junction bases outside the gene matches: 10. There are 18 residues in the CDR3. The DNA of the CDR3 is TGTGCCAGCAGCTTAGTTCCTAGCGGGAGCGGAGGATACAATGAGCAGTTCTTC. It codes for CASSLVPSGSGGYNEQFF.

This clonotype was seen only a few times. The chain links TRBV4-2 to TRBJ2-1, with 12 nucleotides matching TRBD1. The CDR3 is made up of 17 amino acids. Losses at the gene ends were 4 bases for V and 8 bases for J; bases not matched to a gene: 12. Germline CDR1 is LGHNA and CDR2 is YNFKEQ. The CDR3 loop reads CASSRRKPGQGADEQFF. Here the CDR3 DNA reads TGTGCCAGCAGCCGCAGGAAACCGGGACAGGGGGCGGATGAGCAGTTCTTC.

The rearrangement uses TRBV9 and TRBJ2-5; possible D gene TRBD2, 5 bases. This CDR3 is built from 15 residues. Germline CDR1 reads SGDLS; CDR2 reads YYNGEE. Between the trimmed V and J ends, which lost 0 bases and 5 bases, there was a span of 14 bases. The CDR3 loop is CASSVVSGLGETQYF. CDR3 DNA sequence: TGTGCCAGCAGCGTAGTGTCAGGACTGGGGGAGACCCAGTACTTC.

The chain links TRBV5-1 to TRBJ2-1; TRBD1 aligns across 8 bases. Trimming cost V 3 bases and J 13 bases; bases outside gene matches: 9. The CDR3 covers 13 residues. The germline gives CDR1 SGHRS, CDR2 YFSETQ. The CDR3 reads CASSYDSGGRQFF. DNA for the CDR3: TGCGCCAGCAGCTATGACTCAGGGGGCCGCCAGTTCTTC.

This clonotype appeared a few times. The rearrangement uses TRBV7-2 and TRBJ2-7; no clear D gene. Germline V gene lookup returns CDR1 SGHTA and CDR2 FQGNSA. Between the trimmed V and J ends, which lost 2 bases and 3 bases, there was a span of 17 bases. This CDR3 is 16 amino acids long. CDR3 nucleotide sequence: TGTGCCAGCAGCTTAAGCTCGGTAGACCGAGACTACGAGCAGTACTTC. Translating it yields CASSLSSVDRDYEQYF.

This clonotype was observed a handful of times. The CDR3 sequence: CASSQDNGAPWGNEQFF. DNA of the CDR3: TGCGCCAGCAGCCAAGATAATGGAGCGCCCTGGGGCAATGAGCAGTTCTTC. The V and J genes are TRBV4-1 and TRBJ2-1, with D unclear. Trimming took off 0 bases at V and 6 bases at J, with 18 bases between the two ends. CDR3 length equals 17 residues. Germline V gene lookup returns CDR1 MGHRA and CDR2 YSYEKL.

Here the CDR3 reads CASSLGKEYEQYF. The CDR3 DNA sequence: TGCGCCAGCAGCTTGGGGAAAGAATACGAGCAGTACTTC. This chain links TRBV5-1 with TRBJ2-7; D remains ambiguous. Germline V gives CDR1 SGHRS, CDR2 YFSETQ. Trimming took 0 bases from V and 4 from J, leaving 8 bases between them. The CDR3 is made up of 13 amino acids.

This chain joins TRBV29-1 and TRBJ2-2; 9 positions match TRBD2. The CDR3 covers 16 residues. Trimming cost V 7 bases and J 0 bases; bases outside gene matches: 9. The V gene's germline CDR1 is SQVTM and CDR2 ANQGSEA. Here the CDR3 reads CSAGGSSGTNTGELFF. CDR3 DNA sequence: TGCAGCGCAGGGGGGTCTAGCGGGACGAACACCGGGGAGCTGTTTTTT.

This clonotype was observed many times. The CDR3 region has the DNA TGTGCCAGCAGCCCCCCTGGTTGGGGGAGGGACACTGAAGCTTTCTTT. Protein: CASSPPGWGRDTEAFF. V usage is TRBV5-6 and J usage is TRBJ1-1; D perhaps matches TRBD1 (5 bases). In germline, CDR1 is SGHDT, CDR2 YYEEEE. Between the trimmed V and J ends, which lost 4 bases and 3 bases, there was a span of 19 bases. The CDR3 has 16 residues.

The rearrangement uses TRBV7-8 and TRBJ2-5; tentatively, D is TRBD2 (5 bases). The germline V gene encodes CDR1 SGHVS and CDR2 FQNEAQ. The CDR3 extends over 13 amino acids. Trimming removed 6 bases at V and 1 base at J, with 9 bases between. CDR3 DNA: TGTGCCAGCAGGTCGGGGTTCCAAGAGACCCAGTACTTC. Amino acids: CASRSGFQETQYF.

This clonotype was seen a handful of times. This chain connects TRBV12-3 or TRBV12-4 to TRBJ2-5; no clear D gene. Trimming pared 7 bases from V and 5 bases from J, leaving 20 bases between. The CDR3 is made up of 15 amino acids. The CDR3 DNA reads TGTGCCAGCACCCCCAGCGCACAACTGGGGGAGACCCAGTACTTC. This codes for CASTPSAQLGETQYF.

This clonotype was observed a few times. The J gene is TRBJ2-2, the V gene TRBV12-3 or TRBV12-4; 7 nucleotides match TRBD1. After removal of 9 bases from V and 1 base from J, the junction contained 5 bases not matched to a gene. The CDR3 covers 14 residues. The CDR3 protein is CASKRGLNTGELFF. The CDR3 region has the DNA TGTGCCAGTAAGAGGGGGCTGAACACCGGGGAGCTGTTTTTT.

This chain joins TRBV5-4 and TRBJ2-7; D is possibly TRBD2 (6 bases). Germline-derived CDR1 and CDR2 are SGHNT and YYREEE (reference sequence). The V end lost 2 bases, the J end lost 7 bases, and 13 bases lay between the germline ends. The CDR3 sequence is 13 residues long. The CDR3 DNA sequence: TGTGCCAGCAGCTTAAGCTCGGGGGAAGAGCAGTACTTC. This codes for CASSLSSGEEQYF.

This clonotype was counted only a few times. This sequence joins TRBV5-1 and TRBJ2-7; 9 bases fit TRBD1. Germline V gene data show CDR1 as SGHRS and CDR2 as YFSETQ. After removal of 6 bases from V and 3 bases from J, the junction contained 7 bases not matched to a gene. This CDR3 has 14 residues. DNA of the CDR3: TGCGCCAGCACCCCCTTGACAGGGGGCTACGAGCAGTACTTC. Translation gives CASTPLTGGYEQYF. Looking up the rest from reference TRBV5-1 and TRBJ2-7 gives the full variable domain: KAGVTQTPRYLIKTRGQQVTLSCSPISGHRSVSWYQQTPGQGLQFLFEYFSETQRNKGNFPGRFSGRQFSNSRSEMNVSTLELGDSALYLCASTPLTGGYEQYFGPGTRLTVT.

The chain carries TRBV5-1 and TRBJ2-7; TRBD1 is a possible D gene (6 bases). Germline assignment: CDR1 SGHRS and CDR2 YFSETQ. This CDR3 region has 12 residues. Trimming left V 5 bases short and J 7 bases short, with 13 bases between. The CDR3 sequence: CASRDSQGEQYF. Here the CDR3 DNA reads TGCGCCAGCAGGGACAGCCAAGGAGAGCAGTACTTC.

The CDR3 sequence is CASTIGLAGVRDTQYF. The DNA of the CDR3 is TGTGCCAGCACTATAGGACTAGCGGGAGTTCGAGATACGCAGTATTTT. This sequence joins TRBV2 and TRBJ2-3; TRBD2 matches at 13 bases. The CDR3 has 16 residues. V shed 7 bases, J shed 5 bases, and the junction held 9 bases outside the gene matches. In germline, CDR1 is SNHLY, CDR2 FYNNEI.

This clonotype occurred a few times. The chain uses TRBV12-3 or TRBV12-4 and TRBJ1-1; D may be TRBD1 (6 bases). The CDR3 is 13 amino acids. V lost 0 bases, J lost 11 bases, and 13 bases lay in between. Here the CDR3 DNA reads TGTGCCAGCAGTTTAGCGGGGGCAGGGAAGGCTTTCTTT. Translation gives CASSLAGAGKAFF.